This paragraph reports one T cell receptor (beta chain). The V end lost 6 bases, the J end lost 7 bases, and 16 bases lay between the germline ends. This CDR3 region has 14 residues. The germline V gene encodes CDR1 MNHNY and CDR2 SVGAGI (reference sequence). The data were produced by immunoSEQ multiplex PCR, yet TCRdb's version contains in-frame clones alone and is incomplete. This sample has 90,000 to 120,000 clones, with roughly 95% found just once. The sample belongs to a study of cytomegalovirus exposure and HLA in healthy donors. The receptor was isolated from a young woman in good health and CMV-seronegative. Sequenced input: PBMCs. V is TRBV6-6 and J is TRBJ1-5, with a weak D call TRBD1 (5 bases). CDR3 protein: CASSLQEPGQPQHF. Here the CDR3 DNA reads TGTGCCAGCAGCTTACAGGAGCCTGGGCAGCCCCAGCATTTT.